This T cell receptor beta chain is from a study of blood T cells in healthy people across ages. Study-wide results and limits: Possibly confounding the expanded clonotype changes was the fact that donor CMV status was unknown.

The authors ran a second PCR of about 6 to 12 cycles using a sample-barcoded 5' primer and a J-beta primer mix. Each cDNA molecule carried a tag from a template-switch adaptor that contained 12 random nucleotides. TCRdb analysed the 5' RACE reads with MiXCR anew, one entry per CDR3 protein. The data hold over 1,500,000 distinct CDR3 sequences, with about 49% observed a single time. Points on this clonotype: Its cognate antigen is unknown.

Sequencing input: blood. This TCR was recovered from a woman between 40 and 50 years old in good health.

The CDR3, as DNA: TGTGCCAGCTATAAAGACAGGGGGCTGGGCGAGCAGTACTTC. Residues: CASYKDRGLGEQYF. The chain recombines TRBV2 with TRBJ2-7, with 10 bases lining up with TRBD1. CDR3 length: 14 amino acids. The V gene's germline CDR1 is SNHLY and CDR2 FYNNEI. V dropped 8 bases and J dropped 6; count of bases not matched to a gene: 10.